These T cell receptor beta chains were read from a single sample in a study of blood T cell repertoires in COVID-19. Produced via immunoSEQ multiplex PCR; TCRdb's table is partial and in-frame only. The table includes 35,000 to 40,000 clones, about 90% detected once. Source material: peripheral blood. These receptors all come from a man in his fifties or sixties with COVID-19, enrolled during active disease. Each CDR3 is given with its conserved first and last residue. Each record gives: clone size, V gene, D gene, J gene, CDR3 protein, CDR3 DNA. A D gene is named only where the DNA matches it firmly. Some rows have no size entry. The others give once, few or many, or a class for an expanded clone.

>once|TRBV2|-|TRBJ1-1
CASRVQTEAFF
TGTGCCAGCAGGGTACAAACTGAAGCTTTCTTT
>-|TRBV9|TRBD2|TRBJ2-7
CASSVAARTSVYEQYF
TGTGCCAGCAGCGTAGCAGCCCGGACTAGCGTCTACGAGCAGTACTTC
>-|TRBV11-3|-|TRBJ2-1
CASSELKSSYNEQFF
TGTGCCAGCAGCGAGCTAAAGAGCTCCTACAATGAGCAGTTCTTC
>-|TRBV5-8|TRBD2|TRBJ2-3
CANSSGRFDTDTQYF
TGTGCCAACTCGAGCGGGAGGTTCGACACAGATACGCAGTATTTT
>-|TRBV18|-|TRBJ1-1
CASSPGVMNTEAFF
TGTGCCAGCTCACCCGGGGTCATGAACACTGAAGCTTTCTTT
>-|TRBV19|-|TRBJ1-5
CASSTYYQPQHF
TGTGCCAGTAGTACATACTATCAGCCCCAGCATTTT
>-|TRBV5-1|TRBD1|TRBJ1-3
CASSFSTGGLQGHSGNTIYF
TGCGCCAGCAGCTTCTCGACAGGGGGTCTCCAGGGGCACTCTGGAAACACCATATATTTT
>-|TRBV5-4|-|TRBJ2-1
CASPSGGGAYNEQFF
TGTGCCAGCCCCTCGGGAGGGGGCGCTTACAATGAGCAGTTCTTC
>-|TRBV6-2/TRBV6-3|-|TRBJ2-2
CASSSTGLGTGELFF
TGTGCCAGCAGTTCAACGGGACTCGGCACCGGGGAGCTGTTTTTT
>-|TRBV2|TRBD1|TRBJ1-1
CASSESGGGYTEAFF
TGTGCCAGCAGTGAGTCAGGGGGCGGGTACACTGAAGCTTTCTTT
>once|TRBV29-1|-|TRBJ1-4
CSVALLDSLNEKLFF
TGCAGCGTTGCTCTATTGGACAGCCTTAATGAAAAACTGTTTTTT
>once|TRBV5-1|-|TRBJ1-2
CASSLDGANYGYTF
TGCGCCAGCAGCTTGGATGGAGCTAACTATGGCTACACCTTC
>-|TRBV4-3|-|TRBJ2-2
CASSQQYRTPNTGELFF
TGCGCCAGCAGCCAACAGTATAGGACACCGAACACCGGGGAGCTGTTTTTT
>-|TRBV7-9|TRBD1|TRBJ2-3
CASSRERDRTDTQYF
TGTGCCAGCAGCCGAGAGAGGGACAGGACAGATACGCAGTATTTT
>once|TRBV3-1/TRBV3-2|-|TRBJ2-1
CASSQDLSEQFF
TGTGCCAGCAGCCAAGATCTGAGTGAGCAGTTCTTC
>-|TRBV10-2|TRBD2|TRBJ2-1
CASSDPGLAGGGGFF
TGCGCCAGCAGTGACCCGGGACTAGCGGGAGGTGGAGGGTTCTTC
>once|TRBV25-1|TRBD1|TRBJ2-7
CASSEPGQAGYEQYF
TGTGCCAGCAGTGAACCGGGACAGGCGGGCTACGAGCAGTACTTC
>-|TRBV24-1|-|TRBJ2-1
CATSARYNEQFF
TGTGCCACCAGTGCGCGGTACAATGAGCAGTTCTTC
>once|TRBV7-9|-|TRBJ2-3
CASSPSTSTDTQYF
TGTGCCAGCAGCCCGAGTACGTCCACAGATACGCAGTATTTT
>-|TRBV30|TRBD2|TRBJ2-3
CAWSALAGVTDTQYF
TGTGCCTGGAGTGCACTAGCGGGAGTTACAGATACGCAGTATTTT
>-|TRBV5-5|-|TRBJ2-2
CASSLPPGRGNTGELFF
TGTGCCAGCAGCTTACCCCCCGGGCGGGGCAACACCGGGGAGCTGTTTTTT
>-|TRBV4-2|TRBD1|TRBJ1-3
CASSQPTGEMGGNTIYF
TGTGCCAGCAGCCAACCCACAGGGGAAATGGGTGGAAACACCATATATTTT
>-|TRBV7-9|-|TRBJ1-6
CASSLSDFSPLHF
TGTGCCAGCAGCTTGTCAGATTTTTCACCCCTCCACTTT
>-|TRBV19|TRBD1|TRBJ1-5
CASRPGQPAPQHF
TGTGCCAGTAGACCGGGACAGCCCGCGCCCCAGCATTTT
>-|TRBV6-5|-|TRBJ1-2
CASTPQDRSSLGYTF
TGTGCCAGCACCCCACAAGACAGGTCGTCACTTGGCTACACCTTC
>-|TRBV6-5|-|TRBJ1-3
CASRGPGNTIYF
TGTGCCAGCAGGGGGCCTGGAAACACCATATATTTT
>-|TRBV10-2|-|TRBJ2-2
CASNSTVDEDTGELFF
TGCGCCAGCAATTCGACAGTCGATGAGGACACCGGGGAGCTGTTTTTT
>few|TRBV27|TRBD2|TRBJ2-1
CASSQLAGVSSYNEQFF
TGTGCCAGCAGTCAACTAGCGGGAGTTTCGTCCTACAATGAGCAGTTCTTC
>-|TRBV5-4|-|TRBJ2-5
CASSLPGKETQYF
TGTGCCAGCAGCTTGCCAGGCAAAGAGACCCAGTACTTC
>-|TRBV28|TRBD1|TRBJ1-5
CASSSPDRRRNQPQHF
TGTGCCAGCAGTTCCCCGGACAGGCGCCGCAATCAGCCCCAGCATTTT
>-|TRBV6-5|-|TRBJ2-7
CAAWGGAGEQYF
TGTGCCGCGTGGGGGGGCGCGGGCGAGCAGTACTTC
>-|TRBV6-2/TRBV6-3|TRBD2|TRBJ2-5
CASSRTPSGRRYQETQYF
TGTGCCAGCAGCAGAACTCCGAGCGGGAGACGGTACCAAGAGACCCAGTACTTC
>-|TRBV3-1/TRBV3-2|-|TRBJ2-7
CASSQTWAKVYEQYF
TGTGCCAGCAGCCAAACATGGGCTAAAGTCTACGAGCAGTACTTC
>-|TRBV2|-|TRBJ1-2
CASTDGPARSRATNYGYTF
TGTGCCAGCACCGATGGCCCGGCCCGATCCAGGGCTACTAACTATGGCTACACCTTC
>-|TRBV13|-|TRBJ2-1
CASSWQYNEQFF
TGTGCCAGCAGCTGGCAATACAATGAGCAGTTCTTC
>-|TRBV5-1|TRBD1|TRBJ2-3
CASSLASGRGNTDTQYF
TGCGCCAGCAGCTTGGCCAGCGGCAGGGGGAACACAGATACGCAGTATTTT
>-|TRBV29-1|TRBD1|TRBJ2-7
CSVEDPGDRGYEQYF
TGCAGCGTTGAAGATCCCGGCGACAGGGGTTACGAGCAGTACTTC
>-|TRBV5-4|-|TRBJ1-4
CASSIGQYNEKLFF
TGTGCCAGCAGCATTGGACAGTATAATGAAAAACTGTTTTTT
>few|TRBV11-2|-|TRBJ2-1
CASSLGQGIRNEQFF
TGTGCCAGCAGCTTAGGGCAGGGGATTAGGAATGAGCAGTTCTTC
>-|TRBV12-3/TRBV12-4|-|TRBJ1-2
CASSLGQDSGYTF
TGTGCCAGCAGTTTGGGGCAGGATAGCGGCTACACCTTC
>-|TRBV5-1|-|TRBJ2-5
CASSPRDSARETQYF
TGCGCCAGCAGCCCCCGGGACTCAGCCAGGGAGACCCAGTACTTC
>-|TRBV7-2|-|TRBJ1-1
CASSTDRNEAFF
TGTGCCAGCAGCACTGACAGGAATGAAGCTTTCTTT
>-|TRBV10-3|-|TRBJ2-1
CAIKGAAGGTNYNEQFF
TGTGCCATCAAGGGGGCGGCGGGAGGAACAAACTACAATGAGCAGTTCTTC
>-|TRBV4-1|TRBD1|TRBJ1-4
CASSQPRTGSGKLFF
TGCGCCAGCAGCCAACCCCGGACAGGCAGCGGAAAACTGTTTTTT
>-|TRBV4-1|-|TRBJ2-2
CASSQYMGMAGYTGELFF
TGCGCCAGCAGCCAATACATGGGGATGGCGGGCTACACCGGGGAGCTGTTTTTT
>-|TRBV27|TRBD1|TRBJ2-2
CASSFGTGGNTGELFF
TGTGCCAGCAGCTTTGGGACAGGGGGGAACACCGGGGAGCTGTTTTTT
>-|TRBV19|TRBD1|TRBJ1-6
CASSESRQGVAEFSPLHF
TGTGCCAGTAGTGAATCGCGACAGGGGGTGGCCGAATTTTCACCCCTCCACTTT
>-|TRBV28|-|TRBJ1-4
CASSSGGFEKLFF
TGTGCCAGCAGCTCGGGGGGGTTTGAAAAACTGTTTTTT
>-|TRBV2|TRBD2|TRBJ2-1
CASKDSGGYNEQFF
TGTGCCAGCAAGGATAGCGGGGGTTACAATGAGCAGTTCTTC
>-|TRBV19|-|TRBJ2-2
CASSTYSGELFF
TGTGCCAGTAGTACTTACAGCGGGGAGCTGTTTTTT
>-|TRBV5-5|-|TRBJ1-1
CASRIGPGDTEAFF
TGTGCCAGCAGAATCGGACCCGGGGACACTGAAGCTTTCTTT